The next 11 T cell receptor beta chains were all read from a single sample in a study of blood T cell repertoires in COVID-19. Clones were sequenced by immunoSEQ multiplex PCR, and TCRdb holds only the in-frame ones, with some missing. The sample has approximately 350,000 clones, roughly 90% seen once. The sample was peripheral blood. The receptors come from a woman aged 60-75 years with COVID-19, enrolled during active disease.

The chain couples TRBV29-1 to TRBJ2-7, with D possibly being TRBD2 (6 bases). Trimming left V 4 bases short and J 0 bases short, with 7 bases between. The CDR3 length is 12 residues. Germline values: CDR1 SQVTM, CDR2 ANQGSEA. CDR3 in amino acids: CSVAGSSYEQYF. The DNA of the CDR3 is TGCAGCGTTGCCGGGAGCTCCTACGAGCAGTACTTC.

V gene TRBV19 combines with J gene TRBJ1-5, with D uncertain. Per germline, CDR1 LNHDA and CDR2 SQIVND (reference sequence). Trimming stripped 5 bases from V and 0 bases from J, with 11 bases between. There are 15 residues in the CDR3. CDR3 DNA sequence: TGTGCCAGTAGTGTGGGGAGATATAGCAATCAGCCCCAGCATTTT. It yields the protein CASSVGRYSNQPQHF.

The V call is TRBV6-5, the J call TRBJ2-2; D is unresolved. This CDR3 region has 11 residues. Germline assignment: CDR1 MNHEY and CDR2 SVGAGI. Trimming cost V 6 bases and J 6 bases, with 5 bases left between them. The CDR3 DNA follows: TGTGCCAGCAGGGGCCCCGGGGAGCTGTTTTTT. Translating it yields CASRGPGELFF.

The J gene is TRBJ1-2, the V gene TRBV5-6, with D perhaps matching TRBD1 (6 bases). CDR3 length: 13 residues. Trimming left V 4 bases short and J 4 bases short, with 11 bases between. CDR1 is SGHDT, CDR2 YYEEEE, per germline. CDR3 amino acids: CASSLRQVYGYTF. For the CDR3, the DNA is TGTGCCAGCAGCCTTCGACAGGTCTATGGCTACACCTTC.

V gene TRBV4-1 combines with J gene TRBJ1-2, with D hard to call. The CDR3 runs 16 residues. The V gene lost 0 bases and the J gene lost 1 base, with 12 bases spanning the gap. CDR1 and CDR2 from the germline V gene are MGHRA and YSYEKL. The DNA for the CDR3 is TGCGCCAGCAGCCAAGAAGGGAGCTCCGGTAACTATGGCTACACCTTC. The encoded protein is CASSQEGSSGNYGYTF.

The CDR3 sequence is CASRSRTGGGYGYTF. The CDR3 bases are TGTGCCAGCAGGAGCCGGACGGGAGGAGGGTATGGCTACACCTTC. This chain connects TRBV6-5 to TRBJ1-2, with D unclear. CDR1 and CDR2 from the germline V gene are MNHEY and SVGAGI. Trimming removed 6 bases at V and 5 bases at J, with 19 bases between. The CDR3 totals 15 residues.

V usage is TRBV14 and J usage is TRBJ1-2; D remains unclear. V was trimmed by 4 bases and J by 7 bases, leaving 16 bases between them. Per germline, CDR1 SGHDN and CDR2 FVKESK. There are 14 residues in the CDR3. The CDR3 sequence: CASSPTSGYSGYTF. CDR3 in DNA: TGTGCCAGCAGCCCTACGTCCGGGTACTCTGGCTACACCTTC.

The chain is built from TRBV2 and TRBJ1-1; TRBD1 agrees at 7 bases. The CDR3 spans 13 residues. V lost 5 bases and J lost 6; bases outside the gene matches: 6. CDR1 is SNHLY, CDR2 FYNNEI, per germline. The DNA for the CDR3 is TGTGCCAGCAGTCGACAGGGCCAGTCTGAAGCTTTCTTT. This translates into CASSRQGQSEAFF.

The chain has TRBV11-3 and TRBJ2-1; D gene unclear. Germline values: CDR1 SGHNT, CDR2 YENEEA. The CDR3 totals 12 residues. V lost 1 base and J 9 bases, leaving 7 bases between the germline ends. The chain's CDR3 is CASSLANGEQFF. The CDR3 nucleotides read TGTGCCAGCAGCTTAGCTAACGGTGAGCAGTTCTTC.

The V and J genes are TRBV12-5 and TRBJ1-2; TRBD1 is a possible D gene (6 bases). CDR3 size: 12 residues. CDR1 LGHNT and CDR2 FRNRAP come from the germline V gene. The V end lost 6 bases, the J end lost 4 bases, and 9 bases lay between the germline ends. The CDR3 nucleotides read TGTGCTAGTGGCCGCAGGGGCTATGGCTACACCTTC. Translated, it gives CASGRRGYGYTF.

The rearrangement joins TRBV19 to TRBJ2-7, with D possibly matching TRBD1 (6 bases). CDR1 is LNHDA, CDR2 SQIVND, per germline (reference sequence). The germline V and J ends were trimmed by 0 bases and 0 bases, with 12 bases remaining between them. The CDR3 has 16 amino acids. The chain's CDR3 is CASSIEGAASSYEQYF. In DNA form, the CDR3 reads TGTGCCAGTAGTATAGAGGGGGCAGCAAGCTCCTACGAGCAGTACTTC.